This section outlines one T cell receptor beta chain sequence together with its context. The antigen is unknown. Unmatched junction bases numbered 4, after V lost 2 bases and J lost 2 bases. There are 15 residues in the CDR3. From germline, CDR1 is ENHRY and CDR2 SYGVKD. The authors ran a second PCR of roughly 6 to 11 cycles using a sample-barcoded 5' primer and a J-beta primer mix. A single record per CDR3 protein comes from TCRdb applying MiXCR to the 5' RACE reads. This sample has some 1.8 million distinct CDR3 sequences, with around 40% found just once. The sample originates from a study of blood T cells in healthy people across ages. Whole-study findings and limits: A roughly linear age-dependent decrease characterized TCR beta diversity per million T cells.

The receptor was isolated from a human donor in good health. This rearrangement joins TRBV10-3 to TRBJ2-3; TRBD1 aligns across 7 bases. Sequences were obtained from blood. The CDR3 is CAISEPGQNTDTQYF. The CDR3 bases are TGTGCCATCAGTGAGCCGGGACAGAACACAGATACGCAGTATTTT.